Sequencing of this TCR beta chain was carried out in a study of control samples from healthy donors and cancer patients. Trimming stripped 3 bases from V and 3 bases from J, with 6 bases between. Germline V lookup: CDR1 SGHTA, CDR2 FQGNSA. This CDR3 has 13 amino acids. Clones were read by immunoSEQ multiplex PCR, and TCRdb kept only the in-frame ones, dropping some. The sample holds about 25,000 clones; 70% to 90% are singletons and the top ten take 6.5% to 8.5%. J is TRBJ1-5 and V is TRBV7-2; no definite D call. This receptor was taken from a woman between 55 and 75 years old with head and neck cancer. Specimen: PBMCs. This chain's CDR3 is CASSFQNNQPQHF. DNA for the CDR3: TGTGCCAGCAGCTTTCAAAACAATCAGCCCCAGCATTTT. Based on the CDR3 plus reference TRBV7-2 and TRBJ1-5, the full variable domain is GAGVSQSPSNKVTEKGKDVELRCDPISGHTALYWYRQSLGQGLEFLIYFQGNSAPDKSGLPSDRFSAERTGGSVSTLTIQRTQQEDSAVYLCASSFQNNQPQHFGDGTRLSIL.